The 19 T cell receptor beta chains listed next were all sequenced from one sample in a study of blood T cell repertoires in COVID-19. Generated by immunoSEQ multiplex PCR, the TCRdb table keeps only in-frame clones and is missing some. The table lists about 170,000 clones, 75% to 90% of them singletons. The sequenced sample was PBMCs or T cells enriched from blood (not recorded which). The receptors were sampled from a woman aged 18-29 years who had recovered from COVID-19.

J is TRBJ2-7 and V is TRBV18, with 8 bases matching TRBD1. After removal of 2 bases from V and 6 bases from J, the junction contained 9 bases not matched to a gene. Germline CDR1 and CDR2: KGHSH and LQKENI. The CDR3 sequence is 15 residues long. This CDR3 reads CASSPGQGKQREQYF. CDR3 bases: TGTGCCAGCTCACCAGGACAGGGAAAGCAACGCGAGCAGTACTTC.

This clone was counted only a few times. The chain carries TRBV9 and TRBJ2-7, with TRBD2 as a possible D gene (5 bases). V lost 0 bases to trimming and J lost 0 bases, with 10 bases between them. CDR1 is SGDLS and CDR2 is YYNGEE in the germline V gene. CDR3 length: 15 amino acids. DNA of the CDR3: TGTGCCAGCAGCGTAGGTAGCGCGAGCTCCTACGAGCAGTACTTC. As protein: CASSVGSASSYEQYF.

The gene calls are TRBV18 and TRBJ2-7; 7 bases are shared with TRBD1. J was trimmed by 4 bases and V by 2 bases; bases with no gene match: 5. Germline values: CDR1 KGHSH, CDR2 LQKENI. The CDR3 consists of 14 residues. The CDR3 loop is CASSPSGGGYEQYF. The CDR3 DNA reads TGTGCCAGCTCACCATCAGGGGGTGGGTACGAGCAGTACTTC. The complete variable domain, with remaining parts taken from reference TRBV18 and TRBJ2-7, reads NAGVMQNPRHLVRRRGQEARLRCSPMKGHSHVYWYRQLPEEGLKFMVYLQKENIIDESGMPKERFSAEFPKEGPSILRIQQVVRGDSAAYFCASSPSGGGYEQYFGPGTRLTVT.

The chain employs TRBV7-3 and TRBJ2-3; D unresolved. This CDR3 has 13 amino acids. From germline, CDR1 is SGHTA and CDR2 FQGTGA. Deletions cut 4 bases from V and 3 bases from J, with 8 bases between. The DNA of the CDR3 is TGTGCCAGCAGCTCTCTTCGGACAGATACGCAGTATTTT. Translated: CASSSLRTDTQYF.

J is TRBJ1-4 and V is TRBV28, with a weak D call TRBD1 (6 bases). The CDR3 consists of 16 residues. Germline assignment: CDR1 MDHEN and CDR2 SYDVKM. V lost 5 bases to trimming and J lost 1 base, with 14 bases between them. CDR3 protein: CASSPTGKRTNEKLFF. As DNA, the CDR3 is TGTGCCAGCAGTCCCACAGGGAAAAGAACTAATGAAAAACTGTTTTTT.

The rearrangement joins TRBV14 to TRBJ2-1; 10 bases are a match to TRBD2. The CDR3 contains 15 residues. In germline, CDR1 is SGHDN, CDR2 FVKESK. The V segment lost 6 bases and the J segment 8 bases; nucleotides outside the gene matches: 10. CDR3 bases: TGTGCCAGCAGACCTTCAGCGGGAGGGCCCTATGAGCAGTTCTTC. Residues: CASRPSAGGPYEQFF.

The chain is built from TRBV7-3 and TRBJ2-2; 12 bases map to TRBD2. Germline V gene data show CDR1 as SGHTA and CDR2 as FQGTGA. V shed 5 bases, J shed 5 bases, and the junction held 9 bases outside the gene matches. CDR3 size: 17 residues. The CDR3 is CASSQASGRGSTGELFF. The CDR3 coding sequence is TGTGCCAGCAGCCAAGCTAGCGGGAGGGGCTCGACCGGGGAGCTGTTTTTT.

This clone was observed a single time. The gene calls are TRBV7-3 and TRBJ1-6, with D perhaps matching TRBD1 (5 bases). The CDR3 consists of 13 residues. Germline CDR1 SGHTA, CDR2 FQGTGA. Trimming cost V 8 bases and J 10 bases, with 15 bases left between them. The CDR3 DNA is TGTGCCAGCGGTTTAGGGGTGGGCTCACCCCTCCACTTT. This sequence encodes CASGLGVGSPLHF.

V gene TRBV29-1 combines with J gene TRBJ1-5; D remains ambiguous. V was pared by 5 bases and J by 7 bases, with 15 bases between. Germline CDR1 reads SQVTM; CDR2 reads ANQGSEA. The CDR3 contains 13 residues. The CDR3 loop is CSVQDSERQPQHF. The CDR3 DNA is TGCAGCGTTCAGGATAGCGAGAGGCAGCCCCAGCATTTT.

The rearrangement links TRBV7-9 to TRBJ2-1; D is perhaps TRBD1 (7 bases). V dropped 1 base and J dropped 2 bases, with 12 bases sitting between them. The CDR3 extends over 16 amino acids. CDR1 SEHNR and CDR2 FQNEAQ come from the germline V gene (reference sequence). The chain's CDR3 is CASSLVRGAPYNEQFF. In DNA, the CDR3 is TGTGCCAGCAGCTTAGTCAGGGGGGCCCCCTACAATGAGCAGTTCTTC.

The count of this clone is one. The chain uses TRBV10-3 and TRBJ2-3; D perhaps matches TRBD2 (5 bases). In germline, CDR1 is ENHRY, CDR2 SYGVKD. Trimming shortened V by 3 bases and J by 2 bases, and 12 bases separated the two germline ends. This CDR3 is built from 15 residues. In nucleotides, the CDR3 is TGTGCCATCAGTGATGGCTCGGGGTCCACAGATACGCAGTATTTT. Translated, it gives CAISDGSGSTDTQYF.

The rearrangement joins TRBV9 to TRBJ2-1; 9 bases are shared with TRBD1. This CDR3 has 15 residues. The J segment lost 4 bases and the V segment lost 4 bases, leaving 6 bases of the junction unmatched. CDR1 is SGDLS and CDR2 is YYNGEE in the germline V gene. CDR3 bases: TGTGCCAGCAGCTCCGACAGGGGGGCATACAATGAGCAGTTCTTC. The encoded protein is CASSSDRGAYNEQFF.

The chain joins TRBV21-1 to TRBJ2-6; the table's TRBD1 call for D was not verified on the DNA. TRBV21-1 is an annotated pseudogene. The CDR3 covers 18 residues. The CDR3 region has the DNA TGTGCCAGCAGCAAATTCCCCACAGGGGCCTCTGGGGCCAACGTCCTGACTTTC. It is translated as CASSKFPTGASGANVLTF.

This clone was detected only once. The CDR3: CASAGPGEKLFF. CDR3 in DNA: TGTGCCTCTGCGGGGCCCGGGGAAAAACTGTTTTTT. The rearrangement uses TRBV30 and TRBJ1-4; D may be TRBD1 (5 bases). The germline gives CDR1 GTSNPN, CDR2 SVGIG (reference sequence). The CDR3 spans 12 residues. V lost 7 bases to trimming and J lost 8 bases, with 14 bases between them.

The gene calls are TRBV5-6 and TRBJ1-5; 9 bases fit TRBD1. The germline V gene encodes CDR1 SGHDT and CDR2 YYEEEE. The length of the CDR3 is 15 residues. V shed 2 bases and J 5 bases; nucleotides not matched to a gene: 5. For the CDR3, the DNA is TGTGCCAGCAGCTTTCACAGGGGGCTTCATCAGCCCCAGCATTTT. This sequence encodes CASSFHRGLHQPQHF.

V usage is TRBV28 and J usage is TRBJ2-1, with D possibly matching TRBD2 (5 bases). Germline V lookup: CDR1 MDHEN, CDR2 SYDVKM. The V end was cut by 1 base, the J end by 2 bases, with 9 bases between. The CDR3 is 15 amino acids. CDR3 nucleotides: TGTGCCAGCAGTTTATTGCCGGGGACCTACAATGAGCAGTTCTTC. Translating gives CASSLLPGTYNEQFF. Complete variable domain (other parts from reference TRBV28 and TRBJ2-1): DVKVTQSSRYLVKRTGEKVFLECVQDMDHENMFWYRQDPGLGLRLIYFSYDVKMKEKGDIPEGYSVSREKKERFSLILESASTNQTSMYLCASSLLPGTYNEQFFGPGTRLTVL.

The chain uses TRBV28 and TRBJ2-7; D uncertain. The germline CDR1 and CDR2 sequences are MDHEN and SYDVKM. The V gene lost 3 bases and the J gene lost 3 bases, with 3 bases spanning the gap. The CDR3 runs 11 residues. Written as DNA, the CDR3 is TGTGCCAGCAGTTTCGTCTACGAGCAGTACTTC. Translation gives CASSFVYEQYF. Combining the CDR3 with reference TRBV28 and TRBJ2-7 gives the whole variable domain DVKVTQSSRYLVKRTGEKVFLECVQDMDHENMFWYRQDPGLGLRLIYFSYDVKMKEKGDIPEGYSVSREKKERFSLILESASTNQTSMYLCASSFVYEQYFGPGTRLTVT.

J is TRBJ1-2 and V is TRBV5-6, with D maybe TRBD1 (5 bases). V lost 4 bases and J 6 bases, leaving 13 bases between the germline ends. Germline-derived CDR1 and CDR2 are SGHDT and YYEEEE. This CDR3 contains 13 residues. Here the CDR3 DNA reads TGTGCCAGCAGCATGACAGCGACCCATGGCTACACCTTC. Amino acid sequence: CASSMTATHGYTF.

This chain uses TRBV18 with TRBJ1-4; TRBD1 matches 7 bases. V shed 0 bases, J shed 4 bases, and the junction held 2 bases outside the gene matches. From germline, CDR1 is KGHSH and CDR2 LQKENI. This CDR3 region has 15 residues. The CDR3 protein is CASSPPSGGNEKLFF. The CDR3 bases are TGTGCCAGCTCACCACCGTCAGGGGGTAATGAAAAACTGTTTTTT.